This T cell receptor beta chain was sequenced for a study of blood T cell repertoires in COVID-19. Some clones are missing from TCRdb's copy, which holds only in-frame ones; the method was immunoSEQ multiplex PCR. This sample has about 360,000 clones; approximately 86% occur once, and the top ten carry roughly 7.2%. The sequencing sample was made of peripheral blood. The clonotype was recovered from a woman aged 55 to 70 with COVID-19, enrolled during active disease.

CDR3 in DNA: TGTGCCAGCAGCCCGTTCGCCGGGGAGCAGTACTTC. Protein: CASSPFAGEQYF. This sequence joins TRBV3-1 (or the pseudogene TRBV3-2) and TRBJ2-7, with D unclear. The CDR3 sequence is 12 residues long. Germline assignment: CDR1 LGHDT and CDR2 YNNKEL (reference sequence). V was clipped by 4 bases and J by 7 bases, with 11 bases between them.